This T cell receptor (beta chain) is from a study of monozygotic twins with inflammatory bowel disease. One entry per CDR3 protein, without DNA, is what TCRdb gives after re-calling the 5' RACE reads. Its table lists 88,000 or so distinct CDR3 sequences. The CDR3 sequence is 19 residues long. The germline V gene encodes CDR1 DFQATT and CDR2 SNEGSKA (reference sequence). The chain combines TRBV20-1 with TRBJ2-2; there is no DNA to check the TCRdb D call of TRBD2. The sequenced sample consisted of blood. The source of this sequence is a human donor with ulcerative colitis or Crohn's disease, or a healthy co-twin of an affected twin (not recorded which). CDR3 protein: CSAPSTRTSGGPNTGELFF.